The T cell receptor beta chain described here comes from a study of STAT5B mutations in CD4+ large granular lymphocyte leukemia. Per germline, CDR1 SGHRS and CDR2 YFSETQ. The CDR3 runs 18 residues. The J segment lost 0 bases and the V segment lost 7 bases, leaving 15 bases of the junction unmatched. Buffy coats from healthy blood donors served as controls. Data came from immunoSEQ multiplex PCR; TCRdb stores just in-frame clones and leaves some out. There are under 40,000 clones in the sample; roughly two thirds occur only once, and over 0.4% lies in the top ten. The source is a human donor in good health. The material sequenced was CD4+ T cells from blood buffy coats. The genes are TRBV5-1 and TRBJ2-7; 11 bases match TRBD2. The CDR3 region is CASPAPLAGGFSSYEQYF. The CDR3 DNA sequence: TGCGCCAGCCCGGCCCCCCTAGCGGGGGGATTCAGCTCCTACGAGCAGTACTTC.